The next 22 T cell receptor beta chains were all read from a single sample in a study of blood T cell repertoires in COVID-19. TCRdb's table, derived via immunoSEQ multiplex PCR, lists solely in-frame clones and lacks some. The sample holds a few hundred thousand clones, just under 90% seen once. The sample was peripheral blood. All receptors derive from a woman in her twenties or thirties with COVID-19, enrolled during active disease.

The chain has TRBV7-2 and TRBJ2-1, with D perhaps matching TRBD2 (6 bases). This CDR3 contains 14 residues. Germline V gives CDR1 SGHTA, CDR2 FQGNSA. The germline V and J ends were trimmed by 2 bases and 7 bases, with 12 bases remaining between them. This CDR3 is CASSLSEEGNEQFF. The CDR3 bases are TGTGCCAGCAGCTTATCTGAGGAGGGGAATGAGCAGTTCTTC.

The chain links TRBV10-3 to TRBJ1-2, with D hard to call. The CDR3 runs 14 residues. The V and J ends lost 2 bases and 4 bases respectively, with 11 bases between them. Germline CDR1 and CDR2: ENHRY and SYGVKD. The CDR3 loop is CAISEPGSSYGYTF. The CDR3 DNA sequence: TGTGCCATCAGTGAGCCGGGGTCCTCCTATGGCTACACCTTC.

V usage is TRBV30 and J usage is TRBJ2-1, with 11 positions matching TRBD2. From germline, CDR1 is GTSNPN and CDR2 SVGIG (reference sequence). The CDR3 totals 16 residues. V trimming: 0 bases; J trimming: 8 bases; junction bases outside the gene matches: 9. The DNA of the CDR3 is TGTGCCTGGAGTGTCGGACTAGCGGGTCCGATCGATGAGCAGTTCTTC. Its translation: CAWSVGLAGPIDEQFF.

V gene TRBV19 combines with J gene TRBJ2-1, with 8 positions matching TRBD2. V lost 5 bases, J lost 7 bases, and 4 bases stayed unmatched. Germline V CDR1 and CDR2: LNHDA, SQIVND (reference sequence). This CDR3 has 13 residues. This CDR3 is CASSLREGNEQFF. CDR3 sequence (DNA): TGTGCCAGTAGTCTCCGGGAGGGTAATGAGCAGTTCTTC.

The chain has TRBV11-3 and TRBJ2-2, with 10 bases aligning to TRBD2. Germline values: CDR1 SGHNT, CDR2 YENEEA. CDR3 length: 20 amino acids. Unmatched junction bases numbered 21, after V lost 5 bases and J lost 6 bases. The CDR3 protein is CASSPPLGSGGAGSAGELFF. The CDR3 nucleotides read TGTGCCAGCAGCCCCCCCCTAGGGAGCGGGGGGGCAGGATCGGCCGGGGAGCTGTTTTTT.

CDR3 region: CASSDRYEQYF. The CDR3, as DNA: TGTGCCAGCAGTGATAGATACGAGCAGTACTTC. The chain employs TRBV6-1 and TRBJ2-7; D is undetermined. Trimming took 3 bases from V and 4 from J, leaving 4 bases between them. The CDR3 sequence is 11 residues long. Germline V gene lookup returns CDR1 MNHNS and CDR2 SASEGT.

This clone has only one observation. The chain carries TRBV29-1 and TRBJ2-7; D not certain. The germline CDR1 and CDR2 sequences are SQVTM and ANQGSEA. V lost 3 bases and J lost 4, with 7 bases in between. The CDR3 is 11 residues long. The CDR3 region is CSVDNGYEQYF. Here the CDR3 DNA reads TGCAGCGTTGATAACGGGTACGAGCAGTACTTC.

This clone was observed a single time. This sequence joins TRBV2 and TRBJ1-1; D possibly corresponds to TRBD1 (6 bases). Trimming pared 3 bases from V and 6 bases from J, leaving 8 bases between. There are 12 residues in the CDR3. Germline V gene data show CDR1 as SNHLY and CDR2 as FYNNEI. In nucleotides, the CDR3 is TGTGCCAGCAGTGAGGACAGACCTGAAGCTTTCTTT. Translated, it gives CASSEDRPEAFF.

V is TRBV11-2 and J is TRBJ2-7; 11 bases map to TRBD1. CDR1 SGHAT and CDR2 FQNNGV come from the germline V gene. There are 16 residues in the CDR3. Germline trimming cut 5 bases from V and 2 bases from J; bases unmatched to any gene: 8. Here the CDR3 DNA reads TGTGCCAGCAGCCTGGGGACAGGGGGGCTCACCTACGAGCAGTACTTC. It encodes CASSLGTGGLTYEQYF.

This chain connects TRBV18 to TRBJ2-3; weak D call: TRBD1 (5 bases). In germline, CDR1 is KGHSH, CDR2 LQKENI. The V end was cut by 5 bases, the J end by 2 bases, with 20 bases between. The CDR3 is 17 residues long. The CDR3 sequence: CASSSDVGVSPTDTQYF. The CDR3 DNA is TGTGCCAGCTCATCTGACGTAGGGGTTTCCCCCACAGATACGCAGTATTTT. The full variable domain, in which reference TRBV18 and TRBJ2-3 provide the parts outside the CDR3, is NAGVMQNPRHLVRRRGQEARLRCSPMKGHSHVYWYRQLPEEGLKFMVYLQKENIIDESGMPKERFSAEFPKEGPSILRIQQVVRGDSAAYFCASSSDVGVSPTDTQYFGPGTRLTVL.

The V call is TRBV4-1, the J call TRBJ2-7; no clear D. Germline V CDR1 and CDR2: MGHRA, YSYEKL. CDR3 size: 14 residues. V was pared by 4 bases and J by 0 bases, with 10 bases between. The CDR3 here is CASSLRLVSYEQYF. The CDR3 region has the DNA TGCGCCAGCAGCCTACGACTGGTCTCCTACGAGCAGTACTTC.

Concerning this clone: One end of the junction does not line up with germline, which may come from a read error. J is TRBJ2-7 and V is TRBV5-4; 8 positions agree with TRBD2. This CDR3 region has 12 residues. CDR1 is SGHNT and CDR2 is YYREEE in the germline V gene (reference sequence). CDR3 amino acids: CASSLGGGSFGF. The DNA of the CDR3 is TGTGCCAGCAGTCTGGGCGGGGGGTCTTTCGGATTC. Full variable domain (missing parts from reference TRBV5-4 and TRBJ2-7): ETGVTQSPTHLIKTRGQQVTLRCSSQSGHNTVSWYQQALGQGPQFIFQYYREEENGRGNFPPRFSGLQFPNYSSELNVNALELDDSALYLCASSLGGGSFGFGPGTRLTVT.

The genes are TRBV11-2 and TRBJ1-5; the D gene is possibly TRBD1 (6 bases). V was clipped by 0 bases and J by 6 bases, with 6 bases between them. CDR3 length: 13 residues. The germline CDR1 and CDR2 sequences are SGHAT and FQNNGV. CDR3 sequence (DNA): TGTGCCAGCAGCTTAGAAGGGGGTCAGCCCCAGCATTTT. This gives the protein CASSLEGGQPQHF. Drawing the rest from reference TRBV11-2 and TRBJ1-5, the complete variable domain is EAGVAQSPRYKIIEKRQSVAFWCNPISGHATLYWYQQILGQGPKLLIQFQNNGVVDDSQLPKDRFSAERLKGVDSTLKIQPAKLEDSAVYLCASSLEGGQPQHFGDGTRLSIL.

The chain uses TRBV29-1 and TRBJ1-2; D gene ambiguous. Trimming removed 2 bases at V and 8 bases at J, with 9 bases between. CDR1 SQVTM and CDR2 ANQGSEA come from the germline V gene. The CDR3 has 11 amino acids. CDR3 region: CSVEPDIGYTF. CDR3 DNA sequence: TGCAGCGTTGAACCAGATATAGGCTACACCTTC.

CDR3 sequence (DNA): TGTGCCAGCAGTGGTTTGGGACTACTGCGGGAAACCAATGAGCAGTTCTTC. Its translation is CASSGLGLLRETNEQFF. The chain uses TRBV6-1 and TRBJ2-1; 7 nucleotides match TRBD2. Germline CDR1 and CDR2: MNHNS and SASEGT. J lost 6 bases, V lost 4 bases, and 15 bases had no gene match. The CDR3 is made up of 17 amino acids.

This chain uses TRBV5-6 with TRBJ1-1; D gene ambiguous. CDR3 length equals 11 residues. CDR1 is SGHDT, CDR2 YYEEEE, per germline. V was trimmed by 4 bases and J by 8 bases, leaving 9 bases between them. The CDR3 spells CASSRLMEAFF. The CDR3 nucleotides are TGTGCCAGCAGCCGGTTAATGGAAGCTTTCTTT.

The chain uses TRBV2 and TRBJ2-7; no clear D. This CDR3 contains 12 residues. V shed 2 bases and J shed 6 bases, with 8 bases lying between them. From germline, CDR1 is SNHLY and CDR2 FYNNEI. As DNA, the CDR3 is TGTGCCAGCAGTGAATCGTACTCCGAGCAGTACTTC. It encodes CASSESYSEQYF.

This sequence joins TRBV5-6 and TRBJ2-1; 8 bases align to TRBD2. V shed 4 bases, J shed 2 bases, and the junction held 5 bases outside the gene matches. CDR1 is SGHDT and CDR2 is YYEEEE in the germline V gene. The CDR3 consists of 15 residues. The CDR3, as DNA: TGTGCCAGCAGCAGGCGCGGGGGGACCTACAATGAGCAGTTCTTC. This sequence encodes CASSRRGGTYNEQFF.

The rearrangement links TRBV10-3 to TRBJ1-2, with TRBD1 matching over 8 bases. Germline CDR1 ENHRY, CDR2 SYGVKD. The CDR3 sequence is 15 residues long. With 6 bases clipped from V and 0 bases from J, the junction kept 6 bases outside the gene matches. Here the CDR3 reads CAIRGQGDSNYGYTF. CDR3 nucleotides: TGTGCCATCAGAGGACAGGGAGACTCTAACTATGGCTACACCTTC.

The chain joins TRBV10-1 to TRBJ2-3, with D perhaps TRBD1 (6 bases). Germline loops: CDR1 WNHNN, CDR2 SYGVQD (reference sequence). CDR3 length equals 13 residues. V was pared by 8 bases and J by 6 bases, with 15 bases between. As DNA, the CDR3 is TGCGCCAGCTCTCGAGGGGGAACGGATACGCAGTATTTT. Translation: CASSRGGTDTQYF.

J is TRBJ1-6 and V is TRBV7-9, with 7 bases matching TRBD1. The trim removed 2 bases at V and 11 bases at J, leaving 9 bases unmatched. From germline, CDR1 is SEHNR and CDR2 FQNEAQ (reference sequence). CDR3 length: 15 amino acids. This CDR3 reads CASSLIPERGPPLHF. The CDR3 DNA sequence: TGTGCCAGCAGCTTAATACCCGAGAGGGGGCCACCCCTCCACTTT.

The genes are TRBV28 and TRBJ1-4; D remains unclear. Looked up from germline, CDR1 is MDHEN and CDR2 is SYDVKM. This CDR3 comprises 15 residues. V dropped 2 bases and J dropped 7 bases, with 14 bases sitting between them. CDR3: CASSLVSSYGEKLFF. CDR3 DNA: TGTGCCAGCAGTTTAGTGAGTAGCTATGGTGAAAAACTGTTTTTT.